This T cell receptor beta chain was retrieved from a study of regulatory T cells in long-lasting Graves disease. This CDR3 contains 15 residues. Germline V CDR1 and CDR2: SGHRS, YFSETQ. The V end was cut by 4 bases, the J end by 4 bases, with 17 bases between. Time point meaning: newly diagnosed GD, antithyroid drugs for less than 3 months. From PBMCs, RNA was extracted and then used to make the TCR library. This clonotype was picked up many times. Building of the TCR beta libraries involved iRepertoire HTBI primers and Arm-PCR of CDR3 regions. Each CDR3 protein gets one entry after TCRdb re-called the multiplex PCR reads with MiXCR. The sample has 380,000 or so distinct CDR3 sequences, roughly 15% seen once. A further study also used this sample, focusing on T cells in Graves' hyperthyroidism and ophthalmopathy. As that report states: Ophthalmopathy was predicted by the model a median of approximately 6 months ahead of onset.

The V and J genes are TRBV5-1 and TRBJ1-1, with D unresolved. The clonotype originates from a woman younger than 35 with Graves disease. The source material was peripheral blood mononuclear cells (PBMCs), sampled at new diagnosis, from a patient treated with antithyroid drugs. The CDR3 protein is CASSLRAPGSTEAFF. The CDR3 region has the DNA TGCGCCAGCAGCCTCCGGGCCCCGGGCAGCACTGAAGCTTTCTTT.